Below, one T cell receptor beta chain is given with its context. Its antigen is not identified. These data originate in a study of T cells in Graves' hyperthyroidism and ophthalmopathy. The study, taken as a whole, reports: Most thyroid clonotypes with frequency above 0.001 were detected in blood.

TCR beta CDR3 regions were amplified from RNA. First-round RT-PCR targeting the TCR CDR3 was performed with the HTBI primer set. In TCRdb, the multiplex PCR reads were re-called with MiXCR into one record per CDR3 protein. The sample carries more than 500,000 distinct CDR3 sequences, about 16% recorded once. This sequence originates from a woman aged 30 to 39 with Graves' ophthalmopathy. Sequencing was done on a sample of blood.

DNA for the CDR3: TGTGCCAGCAGTTTTAGGGGTATTCAGCCCCAGCATTTT. The encoded protein is CASSFRGIQPQHF. The chain links TRBV28 to TRBJ1-5; D perhaps matches TRBD1 (5 bases). The germline CDR1 and CDR2 sequences are MDHEN and SYDVKM. V was pared by 3 bases and J by 6 bases, with 9 bases between. The CDR3 has 13 residues.